What follows are 3 T cell receptor beta chains derived from one specimen sequenced in a study of OX40 agonist ivuxolimab in advanced cancers. TCRdb's table, derived via immunoSEQ multiplex PCR, lists solely in-frame clones and lacks some. Of approximately 79,000 clones detected, about 87% appear once; the ten largest clones hold more than 0.5%. Sequenced here: CD4+ or CD8+ T cells sorted from blood, sampled in a trial of the OX40 agonist ivuxolimab. The receptors shown here come from an adult with an advanced solid tumor such as melanoma, head and neck, liver or kidney cancer.

This clone was counted once. The V and J genes are TRBV6-5 and TRBJ1-6; weak D call: TRBD1 (5 bases). Deletions cut 0 bases from V and 8 bases from J, with 8 bases between. Germline V gene data show CDR1 as MNHEY and CDR2 as SVGAGI. The CDR3 spans 14 residues. The CDR3 sequence: CASSYSWGDSPLHF. CDR3 DNA: TGTGCCAGCAGTTACTCGTGGGGGGATTCACCCCTCCACTTT.

The chain links TRBV18 to TRBJ2-5; D unclear. The CDR3 contains 13 residues. The V and J ends lost 4 bases and 3 bases respectively, with 9 bases between them. Germline V gene data show CDR1 as KGHSH and CDR2 as LQKENI. The CDR3 DNA is TGTGCCAGCTCACTTGGGGTGAAAGAGACCCAGTACTTC. Translating it yields CASSLGVKETQYF.

V gene TRBV4-3 combines with J gene TRBJ2-3; D is unclear. Trimming stripped 0 bases from V and 2 bases from J, with 12 bases between. Germline CDR1 LGHNA, CDR2 YSLEER. The CDR3 has 16 residues. The CDR3 coding sequence is TGCGCCAGCAGCCAAGATTTGGCAGGCCTCACAGATACGCAGTATTTT. Its translation: CASSQDLAGLTDTQYF.